Given below is one TCR beta chain in context. Its antigen is undetermined. The CDR3 consists of 16 residues. Germline-derived CDR1 and CDR2 are LNHDA and SQIVND (reference sequence). Trimming stripped 2 bases from V and 0 bases from J, with 12 bases between. The data stem from a study of cytomegalovirus exposure and HLA in healthy donors. Study-wide findings and caveats: The authors assumed roughly uniform sequencing depth across donors for presence/absence analyses. CMV serostatus was the sole immune exposure information available.

The study ran its PCR with 60 Vbeta and 13 Jbeta primers. The repertoire was sequenced with immunoSEQ multiplex PCR; TCRdb's copy has only in-frame clones and lacks some. The specimen's table records about 33,000 clones. This clonotype was obtained from a woman between 40 and 50 years old in good health and CMV-seropositive. V and J are TRBV19 and TRBJ2-3; D unclear. The sequenced sample was PBMCs. The CDR3 sequence is CASSIKQSTSTDTQYF. CDR3 coding DNA: TGTGCCAGTAGTATAAAACAGAGTACTAGCACAGATACGCAGTATTTT.